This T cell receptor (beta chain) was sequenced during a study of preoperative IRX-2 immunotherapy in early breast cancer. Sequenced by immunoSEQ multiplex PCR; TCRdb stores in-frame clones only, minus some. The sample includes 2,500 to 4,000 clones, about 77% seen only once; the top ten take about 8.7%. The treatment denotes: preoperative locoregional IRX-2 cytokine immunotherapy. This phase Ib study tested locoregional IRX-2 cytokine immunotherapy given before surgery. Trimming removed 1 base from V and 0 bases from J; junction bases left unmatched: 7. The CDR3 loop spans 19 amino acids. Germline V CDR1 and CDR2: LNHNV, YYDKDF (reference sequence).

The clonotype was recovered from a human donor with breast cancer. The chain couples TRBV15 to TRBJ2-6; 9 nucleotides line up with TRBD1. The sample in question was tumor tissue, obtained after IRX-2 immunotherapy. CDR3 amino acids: CATSRAGQGLLSGANVLTF. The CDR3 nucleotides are TGTGCCACCAGCAGAGCGGGACAGGGACTTCTCTCTGGGGCCAACGTCCTGACTTTC.